The 9 T cell receptor beta chains below come from one sample, sequenced in a study of Graves' ophthalmopathy and Graves' hyperthyroidism. For repertoire sequencing, the TCR beta CDR3 regions were amplified from RNA transcripts. The first-round RT-PCR employed HTBI primers together with the Qiagen OneStep RT-PCR kit. A multiplex PCR was then performed as the second round. TCRdb re-called the multiplex PCR reads through MiXCR, storing one row per CDR3 protein. The profile shows around 600,000 distinct CDR3 sequences, 35% to 45% of them singletons. Sequencing was carried out using peripheral blood. The origin of the receptors is an adult man with Graves' ophthalmopathy.

This clonotype was counted only a few times. The V call is TRBV4-2, the J call TRBJ1-1; D is possibly TRBD1 (5 bases). Germline loops: CDR1 LGHNA, CDR2 YNFKEQ. Trimming removed 0 bases from V and 5 bases from J, with 19 bases in between. The CDR3 spans 17 residues. The CDR3 reads CASSQDGGRGWVTEAFF. DNA for the CDR3: TGTGCCAGCAGCCAAGATGGGGGGAGGGGCTGGGTAACTGAAGCTTTCTTT.

The chain joins TRBV24-1 to TRBJ2-3, with D unresolved. The ends were cut back, 7 bases at V and 2 bases at J, with 18 bases in the middle. There are 16 residues in the CDR3. Germline lookup yields CDR1 KGHDR and CDR2 SFDVKD. In DNA, the CDR3 is TGTGCCACCAGCCGAACCATGGGATCCTACACAGATACGCAGTATTTT. This gives the protein CATSRTMGSYTDTQYF.

This clonotype was seen ten or more times. The chain has TRBV7-9 and TRBJ2-5; a weak D match, TRBD2 (5 bases). Germline CDR1 SEHNR, CDR2 FQNEAQ (reference sequence). The CDR3 loop spans 13 amino acids. Trimming took 4 bases from V and 2 from J, leaving 8 bases between them. The CDR3 here is CASSSRGQETQYF. Written as DNA, the CDR3 is TGTGCCAGCAGCTCACGGGGACAAGAGACCCAGTACTTC.

This clonotype was counted at least ten times. This chain connects TRBV7-8 to TRBJ2-7; 7 bases fit TRBD2. Germline values: CDR1 SGHVS, CDR2 FQNEAQ. CDR3 size: 13 residues. V was pared by 11 bases and J by 2 bases, with 9 bases of the junction left unmatched. The CDR3 is CACSGGSTYEQYF. The CDR3 DNA reads TGTGCCTGTTCGGGGGGAAGTACCTACGAGCAGTACTTC.

The rearrangement joins TRBV6-6 to TRBJ1-1; D gene ambiguous. The CDR3 length is 13 residues. Germline V CDR1 and CDR2: MNHNY, SVGAGI (reference sequence). The germline V and J ends were trimmed by 7 bases and 1 base, with 10 bases remaining between them. In nucleotides, the CDR3 is TGTGCCAGCATGGAGGCAGAGAACACTGAAGCTTTCTTT. Its protein is CASMEAENTEAFF.

There are many counts of this clonotype. V is TRBV7-3 and J is TRBJ2-2; 8 nucleotides agree with TRBD2. V was clipped by 5 bases and J by 2 bases; unmatched bases: 4. Germline CDR1 SGHTA, CDR2 FQGTGA. The CDR3 consists of 15 residues. CDR3 sequence: CASSVSGVNTGELFF. For the CDR3, the DNA is TGTGCCAGCAGCGTTAGCGGGGTAAACACCGGGGAGCTGTTTTTT.

The V gene is TRBV5-1, the J gene TRBJ2-7; 14 positions agree with TRBD2. The junction had 13 bases not matched to a gene; V was cut back by 4 bases and J by 4 bases. This CDR3 has 18 residues. CDR1 and CDR2 (germline): SGHRS, YFSETQ. The CDR3 sequence is CASSNGTSGSPNNYEQYF. The CDR3 DNA reads as TGCGCCAGCAGCAACGGGACTAGCGGGAGCCCAAACAATTACGAGCAGTACTTC.

This clonotype was observed many times. The junction shows a germline mismatch at one end, possibly a read error. V and J are TRBV5-1 and TRBJ2-7, with 10 nucleotides matching TRBD1. Germline V lookup: CDR1 SGHRS, CDR2 YFSETQ. This CDR3 has 15 amino acids. The CDR3 coding sequence is TGTGCCAGCAGCTTAGAGGGGACAGGGGCCTACGAGCAGTACTTC. Its translation: CASSLEGTGAYEQYF.

The gene calls are TRBV5-8 and TRBJ1-5; no firm D call. This CDR3 is built from 16 residues. Trimming took off 4 bases at V and 5 bases at J, with 19 bases between the two ends. Germline V gene lookup returns CDR1 SGHTS and CDR2 YDEGEE. The CDR3 DNA reads TGTGCCAGCAGCCCCAGGCAGCCAGCAGGCTATCAGCCCCAGCATTTT. Protein product: CASSPRQPAGYQPQHF.